This entry concerns a single T cell receptor (beta chain). These data belong to a study of shared clonotypes between healthy human individuals. V was clipped by 3 bases and J by 6 bases, with 17 bases between them. Germline V gene sequence: CDR1 MGHRA, CDR2 YSYEKL. The CDR3 spans 15 residues. Splitting of each subset's genomic DNA was done evenly across several immunoSEQ plates. Profiled with immunoSEQ multiplex PCR; TCRdb holds only in-frame clones, not every one. The sample holds about 590,000 clones; roughly 96% are singletons and the top ten take 0.11%. As defined, naive CD8 cells were CD45RO-negative and positively selected for CCR7, with terminally differentiated effector memory CD45RA+ cells excluded.

This chain connects TRBV4-1 to TRBJ1-1; no clear D. The sequence derives from a woman aged 25 to 39 in good health. The sample consisted of naive CD8+ T cells sorted from blood. The CDR3 DNA follows: TGCGCCAGCAGCCACCTCTGGGTTGCGCGTCCTGAAGCTTTCTTT. It yields the protein CASSHLWVARPEAFF.